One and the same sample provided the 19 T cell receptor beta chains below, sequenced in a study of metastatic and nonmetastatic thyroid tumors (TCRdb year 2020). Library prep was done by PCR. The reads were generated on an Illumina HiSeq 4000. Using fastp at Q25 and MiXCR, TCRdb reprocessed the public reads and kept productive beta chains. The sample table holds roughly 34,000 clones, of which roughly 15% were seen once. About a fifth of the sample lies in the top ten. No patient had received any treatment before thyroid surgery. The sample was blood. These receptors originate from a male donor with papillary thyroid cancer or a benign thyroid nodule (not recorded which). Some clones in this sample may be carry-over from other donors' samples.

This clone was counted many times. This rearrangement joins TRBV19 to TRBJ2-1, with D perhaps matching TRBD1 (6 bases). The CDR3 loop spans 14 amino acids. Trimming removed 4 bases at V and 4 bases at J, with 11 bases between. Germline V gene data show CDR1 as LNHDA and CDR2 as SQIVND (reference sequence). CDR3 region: CASSTLGQYNEQFF. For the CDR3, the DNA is TGTGCCAGTAGTACCCTCGGACAGTACAATGAGCAGTTCTTC.

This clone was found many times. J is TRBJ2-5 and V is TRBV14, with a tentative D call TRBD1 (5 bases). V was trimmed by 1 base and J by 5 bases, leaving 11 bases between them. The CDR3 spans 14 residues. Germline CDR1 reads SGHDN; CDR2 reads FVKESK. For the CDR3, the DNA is TGTGCCAGCAGCCAAGGAGCAGGGTTGGAGACCCAGTACTTC. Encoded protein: CASSQGAGLETQYF.

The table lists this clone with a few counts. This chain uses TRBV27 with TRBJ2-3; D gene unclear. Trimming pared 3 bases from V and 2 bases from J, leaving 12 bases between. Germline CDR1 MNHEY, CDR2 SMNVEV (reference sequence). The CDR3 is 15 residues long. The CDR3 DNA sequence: TGTGCCAGCAGTTTTCACGTTATGAACACAGATACGCAGTATTTT. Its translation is CASSFHVMNTDTQYF.

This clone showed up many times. CDR3 sequence: CATSREGGGRVDTGELFF. Written as DNA, the CDR3 is TGTGCCACCAGCAGAGAGGGGGGCGGGAGGGTAGACACCGGGGAGCTGTTTTTT. This chain links TRBV15 with TRBJ2-2; 9 bases match TRBD2. The germline V gene encodes CDR1 LNHNV and CDR2 YYDKDF (reference sequence). This CDR3 is built from 18 residues. J was trimmed by 3 bases and V by 0 bases; bases with no gene match: 8.

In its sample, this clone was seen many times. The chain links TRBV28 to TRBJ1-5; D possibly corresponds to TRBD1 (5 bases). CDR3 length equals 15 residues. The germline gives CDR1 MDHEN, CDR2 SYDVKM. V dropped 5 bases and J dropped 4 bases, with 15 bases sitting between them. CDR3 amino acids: CASSPRDDINQPQHF. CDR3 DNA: TGTGCCAGCAGTCCCAGGGATGATATTAATCAGCCCCAGCATTTT.

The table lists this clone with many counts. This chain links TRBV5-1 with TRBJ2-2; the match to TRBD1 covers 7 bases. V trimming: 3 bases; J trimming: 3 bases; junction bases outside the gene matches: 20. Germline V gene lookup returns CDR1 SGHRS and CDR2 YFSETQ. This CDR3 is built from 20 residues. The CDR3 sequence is CASSSRDSGTIRPDTGELFF. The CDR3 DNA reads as TGCGCCAGCAGCTCCCGGGACAGCGGAACGATCAGACCCGACACCGGGGAGCTGTTTTTT.

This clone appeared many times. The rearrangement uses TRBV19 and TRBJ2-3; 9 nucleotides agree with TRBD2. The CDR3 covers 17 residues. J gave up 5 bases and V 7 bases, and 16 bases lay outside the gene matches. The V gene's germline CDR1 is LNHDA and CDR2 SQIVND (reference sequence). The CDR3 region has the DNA TGTGCCAGTAATCGACAGAAAGCGGGAGGATTCGGAGATACGCAGTATTTT. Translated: CASNRQKAGGFGDTQYF.

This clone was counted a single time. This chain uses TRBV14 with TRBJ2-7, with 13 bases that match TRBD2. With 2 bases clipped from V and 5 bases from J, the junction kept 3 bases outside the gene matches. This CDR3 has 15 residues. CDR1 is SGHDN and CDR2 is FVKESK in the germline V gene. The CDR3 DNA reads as TGTGCCAGCAGCCAATACGGACTAGCGGGAGACGAGCAGTACGTC. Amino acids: CASSQYGLAGDEQYV.

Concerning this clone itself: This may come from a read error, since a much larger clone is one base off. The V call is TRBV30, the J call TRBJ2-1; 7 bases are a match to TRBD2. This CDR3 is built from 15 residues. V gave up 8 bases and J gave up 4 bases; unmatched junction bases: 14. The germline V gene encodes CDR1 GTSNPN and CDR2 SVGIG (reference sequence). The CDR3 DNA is TGTGCCCGCGCAAAAGCGGGGACTGGGTACAATGAGCAGTTCTTC. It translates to CARAKAGTGYNEQFF. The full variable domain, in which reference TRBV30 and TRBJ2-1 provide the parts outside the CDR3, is SQTIHQWPATLVQPVGSPLSLECTVEGTSNPNLYWYRQAAGRGLQLLFYSVGIGQISSEVPQNLSASRPQDRQFILSSKKLLLSDSGFYLCARAKAGTGYNEQFFGPGTRLTVL.

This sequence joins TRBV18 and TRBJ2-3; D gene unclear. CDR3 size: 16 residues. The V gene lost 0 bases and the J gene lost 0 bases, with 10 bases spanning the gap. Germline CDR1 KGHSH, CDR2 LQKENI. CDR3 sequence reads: CASSPPLGSSTDTQYF. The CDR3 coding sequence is TGTGCCAGCTCACCACCGCTGGGATCTAGCACAGATACGCAGTATTTT.

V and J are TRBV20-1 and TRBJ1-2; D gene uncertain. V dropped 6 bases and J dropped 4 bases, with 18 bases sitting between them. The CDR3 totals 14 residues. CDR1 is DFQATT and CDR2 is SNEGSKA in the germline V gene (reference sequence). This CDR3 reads CSASEPTRFYGYTF. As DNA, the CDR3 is TGCAGTGCATCAGAACCCACCAGGTTCTATGGCTACACCTTC.

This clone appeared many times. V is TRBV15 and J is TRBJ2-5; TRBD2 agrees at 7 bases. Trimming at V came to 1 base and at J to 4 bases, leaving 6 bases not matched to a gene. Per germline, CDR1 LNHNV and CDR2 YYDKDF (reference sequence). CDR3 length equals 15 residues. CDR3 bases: TGTGCCACCAGCAGAGGCCCTAGCGGAGGAGAGACCCAGTACTTC. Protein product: CATSRGPSGGETQYF.

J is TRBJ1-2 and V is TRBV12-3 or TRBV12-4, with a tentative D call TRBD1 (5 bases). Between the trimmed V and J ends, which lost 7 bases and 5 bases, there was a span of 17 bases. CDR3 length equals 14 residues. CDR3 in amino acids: CASIPTGGIYGYTF. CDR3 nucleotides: TGTGCCAGCATACCAACTGGGGGAATATATGGCTACACCTTC.

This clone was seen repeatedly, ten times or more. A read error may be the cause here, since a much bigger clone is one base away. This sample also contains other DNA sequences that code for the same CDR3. CDR3 region: CASVGGNSNQPQHF. CDR3 coding DNA: TGTGCCAGCGTCGGGGGGAACAGCAATCAGCCCCAGCATTTT. The rearrangement joins TRBV2 to TRBJ1-5; tentative D call: TRBD1 (5 bases). This CDR3 has 14 amino acids. The V gene's germline CDR1 is SNHLY and CDR2 FYNNEI. Between the trimmed V and J ends, which lost 8 bases and 1 base, there was a span of 12 bases.

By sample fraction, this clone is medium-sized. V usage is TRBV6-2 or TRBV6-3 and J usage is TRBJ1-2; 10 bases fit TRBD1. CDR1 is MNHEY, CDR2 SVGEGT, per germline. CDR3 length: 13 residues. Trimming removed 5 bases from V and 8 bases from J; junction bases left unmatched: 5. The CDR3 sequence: CASSTGTGVGYTF. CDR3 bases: TGTGCCAGCAGTACCGGGACAGGGGTCGGCTACACCTTC.

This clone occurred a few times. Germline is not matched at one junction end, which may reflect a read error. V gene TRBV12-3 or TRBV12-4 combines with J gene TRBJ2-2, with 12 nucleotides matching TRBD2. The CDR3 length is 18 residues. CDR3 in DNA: TGCGCCAGCAGTTTTGGGTCTAGCGGGAGGGCCTTCACCGGGGAGCTGTTTTTT. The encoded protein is CASSFGSSGRAFTGELFF.

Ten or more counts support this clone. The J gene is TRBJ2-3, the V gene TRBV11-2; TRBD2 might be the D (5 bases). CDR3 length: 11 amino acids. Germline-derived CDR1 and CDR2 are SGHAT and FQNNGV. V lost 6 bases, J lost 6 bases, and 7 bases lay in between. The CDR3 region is CASSGGDTQYF. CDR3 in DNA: TGTGCCAGCAGTGGAGGCGATACGCAGTATTTT. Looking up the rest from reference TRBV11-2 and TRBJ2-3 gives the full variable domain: EAGVAQSPRYKIIEKRQSVAFWCNPISGHATLYWYQQILGQGPKLLIQFQNNGVVDDSQLPKDRFSAERLKGVDSTLKIQPAKLEDSAVYLCASSGGDTQYFGPGTRLTVL.

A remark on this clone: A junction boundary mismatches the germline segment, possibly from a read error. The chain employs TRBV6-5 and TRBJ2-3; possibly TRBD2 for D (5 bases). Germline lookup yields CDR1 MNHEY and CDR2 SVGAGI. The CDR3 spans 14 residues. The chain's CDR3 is CASSFGIGPDTKYF. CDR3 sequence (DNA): TGTGCCAGCAGTTTCGGGATCGGACCAGATACGAAGTATTTT.

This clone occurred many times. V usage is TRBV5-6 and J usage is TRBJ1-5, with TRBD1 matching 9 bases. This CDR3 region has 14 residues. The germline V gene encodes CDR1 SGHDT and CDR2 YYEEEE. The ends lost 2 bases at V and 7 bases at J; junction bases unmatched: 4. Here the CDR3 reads CASSLRQGGQPQHF. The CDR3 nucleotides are TGTGCCAGCAGCTTAAGACAGGGGGGCCAGCCCCAGCATTTT.